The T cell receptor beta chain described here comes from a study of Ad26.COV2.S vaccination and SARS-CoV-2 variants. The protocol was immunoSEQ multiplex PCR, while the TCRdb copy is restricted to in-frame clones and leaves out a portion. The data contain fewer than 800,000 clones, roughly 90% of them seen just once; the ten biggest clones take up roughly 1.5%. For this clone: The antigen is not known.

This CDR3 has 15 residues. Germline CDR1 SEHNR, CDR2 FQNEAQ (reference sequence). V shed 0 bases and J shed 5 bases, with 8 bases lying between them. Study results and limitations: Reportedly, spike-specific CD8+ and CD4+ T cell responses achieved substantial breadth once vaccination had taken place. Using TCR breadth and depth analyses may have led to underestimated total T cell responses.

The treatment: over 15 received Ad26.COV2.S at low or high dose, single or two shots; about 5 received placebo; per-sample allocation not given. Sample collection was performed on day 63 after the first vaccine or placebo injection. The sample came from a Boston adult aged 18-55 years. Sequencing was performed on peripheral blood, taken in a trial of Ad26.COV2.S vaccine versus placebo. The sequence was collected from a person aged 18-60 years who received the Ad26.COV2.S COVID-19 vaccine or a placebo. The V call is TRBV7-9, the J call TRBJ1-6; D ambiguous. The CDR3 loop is CASSLAGRDNSPLHF. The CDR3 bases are TGTGCCAGCAGCTTAGCCGGACGGGATAATTCACCCCTCCACTTT.